This entry lists 13 T cell receptor beta chains sequenced from one sample in a study of OX40 agonist ivuxolimab in advanced cancers. The table came from immunoSEQ multiplex PCR; TCRdb's copy has only in-frame clones and leaves some out. The data contain some 80,000 clones, roughly 86% of them seen just once; the ten biggest clones take up approximately 2.3%. The source was CD4+ or CD8+ T cells sorted from blood, collected in a trial of the OX40 agonist ivuxolimab. The source of these receptors is an adult with an advanced solid tumor such as melanoma, head and neck, liver or kidney cancer.

The chain employs TRBV18 and TRBJ2-1, with D perhaps TRBD1 (6 bases). V lost 5 bases, J lost 8 bases, and 13 bases lay in between. Germline-derived CDR1 and CDR2 are KGHSH and LQKENI. This CDR3 has 13 residues. CDR3 residues: CASSSGQLDEQFF. The CDR3 nucleotides are TGTGCCAGCTCATCAGGACAGTTGGATGAGCAGTTCTTC. Supplemented by reference TRBV18 and TRBJ2-1, the full variable domain reads NAGVMQNPRHLVRRRGQEARLRCSPMKGHSHVYWYRQLPEEGLKFMVYLQKENIIDESGMPKERFSAEFPKEGPSILRIQQVVRGDSAAYFCASSSGQLDEQFFGPGTRLTVL.

CDR3 in DNA: TGTGCCAGCAGCCCCCGTGTAAACGGGGAGCTGTTTTTT. It yields the protein CASSPRVNGELFF. This rearrangement joins TRBV11-3 to TRBJ2-2; no firm D call. Germline-derived CDR1 and CDR2 are SGHNT and YENEEA. CDR3 length equals 13 residues. V lost 5 bases, J lost 7 bases, and 11 bases lay in between.

The gene calls are TRBV7-9 and TRBJ1-1; D is possibly TRBD1 (5 bases). The CDR3 spans 15 residues. V was pared by 1 base and J by 4 bases, with 13 bases between. Germline V lookup: CDR1 SEHNR, CDR2 FQNEAQ (reference sequence). CDR3 bases: TGTGCCAGCAGCTTAGGTGGGGACGGATCCACTGAAGCTTTCTTT. Protein: CASSLGGDGSTEAFF.

This clone was recorded a few times. This chain joins TRBV4-1 and TRBJ2-1; the D is unclear. This CDR3 comprises 16 residues. Deletions cut 5 bases from V and 0 bases from J, with 14 bases between. Germline lookup yields CDR1 MGHRA and CDR2 YSYEKL. For the CDR3, the DNA is TGCGCCAGCAGCGAGACCCGCCGCAGCTCCTACAATGAGCAGTTCTTC. Amino acids: CASSETRRSSYNEQFF.

CDR3 coding DNA: TGTGCCAGCAGCCAAGATCCGGGCCCGAGCACAGATACGCAGTATTTT. Residues: CASSQDPGPSTDTQYF. The chain is built from TRBV4-2 and TRBJ2-3; D not certain. Germline-derived CDR1 and CDR2 are LGHNA and YNFKEQ. The CDR3 runs 16 residues. The V end lost 0 bases, the J end lost 0 bases, and 10 bases lay between the germline ends.

V usage is TRBV29-1 and J usage is TRBJ1-1, with a possible D match to TRBD1 (5 bases). CDR3 length: 13 amino acids. Trimming took off 7 bases at V and 3 bases at J, with 15 bases between the two ends. CDR1 is SQVTM and CDR2 is ANQGSEA in the germline V gene. CDR3 in DNA: TGCAGCGGCCAGGGCTATGGGTACACTGAAGCTTTCTTT. It specifies CSGQGYGYTEAFF.

This clone has only a few counts. This sequence joins TRBV30 and TRBJ1-6; no clear D gene. This CDR3 has 14 residues. Germline V gene sequence: CDR1 GTSNPN, CDR2 SVGIG (reference sequence). V was pared by 1 base and J by 9 bases, with 13 bases between. The CDR3 DNA reads TGTGCCTGGAGTGCCCGGGAGCCTTTTTCACCCCTCCACTTT. Its translation: CAWSAREPFSPLHF.

This clone turned up a few times. This CDR3 reads CASSLRDQGSEQYF. The DNA of the CDR3 is TGTGCCAGCAGCTTAAGAGACCAGGGCAGTGAGCAGTACTTC. This chain connects TRBV7-8 to TRBJ2-7, with a weak D call TRBD1 (5 bases). Germline V gene sequence: CDR1 SGHVS, CDR2 FQNEAQ. This CDR3 has 14 amino acids. Trimming removed 2 bases from V and 7 bases from J, with 15 bases in between.

V gene TRBV5-4 combines with J gene TRBJ1-6; D gene unclear. The germline V gene has CDR1 SGHNT and CDR2 YYREEE (reference sequence). The germline V and J ends were trimmed by 4 bases and 10 bases, with 15 bases remaining between them. This CDR3 comprises 14 residues. As DNA, the CDR3 is TGTGCCAGCAGCCCTGACAATCTGAGGTCACCCCTCCACTTT. Its protein is CASSPDNLRSPLHF.

J is TRBJ2-7 and V is TRBV6-5; the match to TRBD1 covers 8 bases. The germline gives CDR1 MNHEY, CDR2 SVGAGI. CDR3 length: 14 amino acids. The V segment lost 5 bases and the J segment 3 bases; nucleotides outside the gene matches: 6. DNA for the CDR3: TGTGCCAGCAGTCGCCAGGGGGCGGACTACGAGCAGTACTTC. Translating gives CASSRQGADYEQYF.

CDR3 bases: TGTGCCAGCAGTCTCGCACTAGCGGGAGAGGGAGATACGCAGTATTTT. It is translated as CASSLALAGEGDTQYF. This chain uses TRBV28 with TRBJ2-3; 11 positions agree with TRBD2. Germline V lookup: CDR1 MDHEN, CDR2 SYDVKM. Trimming removed 5 bases from V and 5 bases from J; junction bases left unmatched: 9. CDR3 length equals 16 residues.

This clone was recorded once. The chain combines TRBV7-2 with TRBJ2-7, with 10 bases that match TRBD2. The junction had 4 bases not matched to a gene; V was cut back by 5 bases and J by 3 bases. The CDR3 sequence is 14 residues long. Germline V lookup: CDR1 SGHTA, CDR2 FQGNSA. In DNA, the CDR3 is TGTGCCAGCAGCCTACTAGCGGGGCACTACGAGCAGTACTTC. It translates to CASSLLAGHYEQYF.

This chain connects TRBV7-8 to TRBJ1-3; maybe TRBD1 (5 bases). The CDR3 has 15 amino acids. Germline V gene lookup returns CDR1 SGHVS and CDR2 FQNEAQ. V was cut by 3 bases and J by 4 bases, with 13 bases left in between. CDR3 DNA sequence: TGTGCCAGCAGCTTTTCTGGACAAGAAGGAAACACCATATATTTT. Protein: CASSFSGQEGNTIYF.